The entry that follows covers one T cell receptor beta chain sequence. This record belongs to a study of cytomegalovirus exposure and HLA in healthy donors. The primer mix had 60 Vbeta and 13 Jbeta primers. The data were produced by immunoSEQ multiplex PCR, yet TCRdb's version contains in-frame clones alone and is incomplete. The repertoire has about 160,000 clones, about 80% of them found once; the top ten carry more than 0.8%. Sequencing was done on a sample of PBMCs. This TCR was sampled from a woman between 40 and 55 years old in good health and CMV-seronegative.

DNA for the CDR3: TGTGCCAGTAGCCCAGACTGGAATGAGCAGTTCTTC. It translates to CASSPDWNEQFF. The J gene is TRBJ2-1, the V gene TRBV19, with D uncertain. Germline V gives CDR1 LNHDA, CDR2 SQIVND (reference sequence). The CDR3 sequence is 12 residues long. V was shortened by 6 bases and J by 7 bases, with 10 bases between the two germline ends.